This TCR beta chain was captured in a study of T cells in tuberculosis. The data were produced by immunoSEQ multiplex PCR, yet TCRdb's version contains in-frame clones alone and is incomplete. The sample holds over 20,000 clones, roughly 97% seen once. In germline, CDR1 is MNHNS, CDR2 SASEGT. The CDR3 covers 12 residues. V was pared by 2 bases and J by 8 bases, with 2 bases of the junction left unmatched. This TCR was recovered from a donor between 10 and 35 years old with latent tuberculosis or without tuberculosis infection. This chain joins TRBV6-1 and TRBJ1-1; 7 bases map to TRBD1. Sequencing used PBMCs. The CDR3 protein is CASSERGQEAFF. In DNA, the CDR3 is TGTGCCAGCAGTGAACGGGGACAGGAAGCTTTCTTT.